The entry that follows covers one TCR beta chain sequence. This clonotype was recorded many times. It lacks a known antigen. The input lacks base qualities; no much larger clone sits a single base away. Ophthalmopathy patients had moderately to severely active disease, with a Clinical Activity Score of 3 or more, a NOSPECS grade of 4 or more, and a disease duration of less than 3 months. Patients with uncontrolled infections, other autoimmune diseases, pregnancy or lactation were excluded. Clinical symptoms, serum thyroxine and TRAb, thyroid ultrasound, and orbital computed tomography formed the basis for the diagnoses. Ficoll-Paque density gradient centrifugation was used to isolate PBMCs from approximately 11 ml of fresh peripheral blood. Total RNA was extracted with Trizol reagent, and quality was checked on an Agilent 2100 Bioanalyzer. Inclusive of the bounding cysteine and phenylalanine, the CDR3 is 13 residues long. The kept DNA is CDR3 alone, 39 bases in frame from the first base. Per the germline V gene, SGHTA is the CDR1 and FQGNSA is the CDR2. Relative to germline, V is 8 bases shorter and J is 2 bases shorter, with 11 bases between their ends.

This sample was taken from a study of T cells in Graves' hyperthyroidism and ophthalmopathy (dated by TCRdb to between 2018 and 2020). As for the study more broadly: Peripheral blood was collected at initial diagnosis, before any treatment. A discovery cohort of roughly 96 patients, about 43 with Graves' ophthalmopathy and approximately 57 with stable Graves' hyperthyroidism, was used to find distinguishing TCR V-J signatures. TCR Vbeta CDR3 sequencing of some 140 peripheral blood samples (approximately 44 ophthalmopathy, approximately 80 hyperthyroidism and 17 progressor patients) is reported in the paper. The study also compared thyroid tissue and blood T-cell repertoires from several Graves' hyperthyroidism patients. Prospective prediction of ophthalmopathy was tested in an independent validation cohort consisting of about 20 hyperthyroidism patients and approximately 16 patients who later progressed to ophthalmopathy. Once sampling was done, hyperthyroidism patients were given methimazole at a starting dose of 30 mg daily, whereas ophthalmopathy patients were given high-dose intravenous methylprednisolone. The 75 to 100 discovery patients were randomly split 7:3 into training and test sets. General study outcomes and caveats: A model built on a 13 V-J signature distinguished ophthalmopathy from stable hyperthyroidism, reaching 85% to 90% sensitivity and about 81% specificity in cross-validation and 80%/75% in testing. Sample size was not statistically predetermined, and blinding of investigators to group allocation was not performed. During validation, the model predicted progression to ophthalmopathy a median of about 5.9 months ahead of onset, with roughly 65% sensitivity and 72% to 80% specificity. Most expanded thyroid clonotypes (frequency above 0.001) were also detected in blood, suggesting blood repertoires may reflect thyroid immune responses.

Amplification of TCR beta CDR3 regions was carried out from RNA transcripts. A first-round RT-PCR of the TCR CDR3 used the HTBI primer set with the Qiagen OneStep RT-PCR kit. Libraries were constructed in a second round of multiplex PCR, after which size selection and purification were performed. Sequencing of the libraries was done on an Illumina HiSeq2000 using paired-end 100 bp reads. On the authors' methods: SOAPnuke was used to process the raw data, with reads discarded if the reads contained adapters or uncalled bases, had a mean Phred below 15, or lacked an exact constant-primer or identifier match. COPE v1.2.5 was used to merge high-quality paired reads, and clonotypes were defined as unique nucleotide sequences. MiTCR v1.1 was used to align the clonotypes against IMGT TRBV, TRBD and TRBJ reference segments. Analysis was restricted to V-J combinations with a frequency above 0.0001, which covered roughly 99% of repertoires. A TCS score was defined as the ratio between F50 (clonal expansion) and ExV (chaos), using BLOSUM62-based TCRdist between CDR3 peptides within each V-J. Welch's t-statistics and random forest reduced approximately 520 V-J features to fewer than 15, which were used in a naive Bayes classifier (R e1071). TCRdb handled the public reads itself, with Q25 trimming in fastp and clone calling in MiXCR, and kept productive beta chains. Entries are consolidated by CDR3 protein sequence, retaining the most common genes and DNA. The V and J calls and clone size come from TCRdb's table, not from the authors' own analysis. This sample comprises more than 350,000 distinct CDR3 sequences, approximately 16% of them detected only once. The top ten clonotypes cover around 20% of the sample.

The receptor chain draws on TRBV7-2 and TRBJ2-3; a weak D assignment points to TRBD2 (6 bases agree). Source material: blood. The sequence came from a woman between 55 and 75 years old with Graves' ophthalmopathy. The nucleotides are TGTGCCAGCTCAGCGGACTACACAGATACGCAGTATTTT. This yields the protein CASSADYTDTQYF.